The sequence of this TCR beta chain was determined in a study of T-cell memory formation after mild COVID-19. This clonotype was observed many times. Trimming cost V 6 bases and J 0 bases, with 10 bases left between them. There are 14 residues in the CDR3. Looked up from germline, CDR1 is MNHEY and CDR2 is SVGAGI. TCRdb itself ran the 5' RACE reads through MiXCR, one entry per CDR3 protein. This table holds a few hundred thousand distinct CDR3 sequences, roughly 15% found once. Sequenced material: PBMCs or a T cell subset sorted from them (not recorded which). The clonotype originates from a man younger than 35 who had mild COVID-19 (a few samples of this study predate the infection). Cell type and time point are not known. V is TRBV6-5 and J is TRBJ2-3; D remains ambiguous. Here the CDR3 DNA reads TGTGCCAGCAGCGTACGATCTAGCACAGATACGCAGTATTTT. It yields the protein CASSVRSSTDTQYF.